The source of this T cell receptor beta chain is a study of blood T cell repertoires in COVID-19. How the authors handled the data: By means of reference gene primer amplification, nucleated cell counts were estimated. Assay: immunoSEQ multiplex PCR; the TCRdb copy retains only in-frame clones and omits some. V, J and clone size are taken as reported in that table, and D and trimming were inferred from the DNA itself. The sample shows 300,000 to 350,000 clones, 90% of them seen only once. The sequenced sample was peripheral blood. The sequence came from a woman in her 30s with COVID-19, enrolled during active disease.

The CDR3 nucleotides read TGTGCCATCCGCCGGCCCGGACAGACGAGCAATCAGCCCCAGCATTTT. It yields the protein CAIRRPGQTSNQPQHF. The V call is TRBV10-3, the J call TRBJ1-5; tentatively, D is TRBD1 (6 bases). Germline assignment: CDR1 ENHRY and CDR2 SYGVKD. The germline V and J ends were trimmed by 8 bases and 1 base, with 18 bases remaining between them. The CDR3 runs 16 residues.